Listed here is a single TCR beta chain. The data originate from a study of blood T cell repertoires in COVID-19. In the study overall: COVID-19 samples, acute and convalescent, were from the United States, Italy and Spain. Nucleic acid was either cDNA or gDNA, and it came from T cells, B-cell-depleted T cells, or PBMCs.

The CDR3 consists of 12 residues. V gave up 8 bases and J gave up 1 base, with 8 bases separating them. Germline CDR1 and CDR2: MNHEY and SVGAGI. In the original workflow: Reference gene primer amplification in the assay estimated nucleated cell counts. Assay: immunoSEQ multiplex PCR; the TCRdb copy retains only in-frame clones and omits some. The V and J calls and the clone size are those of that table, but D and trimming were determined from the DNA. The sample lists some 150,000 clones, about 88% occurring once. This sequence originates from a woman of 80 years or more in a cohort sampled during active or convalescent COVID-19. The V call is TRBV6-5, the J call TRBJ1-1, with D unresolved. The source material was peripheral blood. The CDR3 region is CASRVGNTEAFF. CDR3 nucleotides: TGTGCCAGCCGCGTCGGGAACACTGAAGCTTTCTTT.